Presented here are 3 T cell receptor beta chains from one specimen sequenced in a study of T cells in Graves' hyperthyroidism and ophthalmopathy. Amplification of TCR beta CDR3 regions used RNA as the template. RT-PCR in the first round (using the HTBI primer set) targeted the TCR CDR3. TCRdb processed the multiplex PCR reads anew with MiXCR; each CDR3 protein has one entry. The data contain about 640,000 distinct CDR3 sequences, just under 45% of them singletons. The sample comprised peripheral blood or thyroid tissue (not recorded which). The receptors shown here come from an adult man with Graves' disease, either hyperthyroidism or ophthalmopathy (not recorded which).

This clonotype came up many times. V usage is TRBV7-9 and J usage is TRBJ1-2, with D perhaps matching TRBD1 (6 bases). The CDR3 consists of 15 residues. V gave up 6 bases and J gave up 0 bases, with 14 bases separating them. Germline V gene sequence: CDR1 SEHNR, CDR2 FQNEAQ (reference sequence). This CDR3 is CASRQTGPANYGYTF. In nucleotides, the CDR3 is TGTGCCAGCAGGCAAACAGGGCCAGCTAACTATGGCTACACCTTC.

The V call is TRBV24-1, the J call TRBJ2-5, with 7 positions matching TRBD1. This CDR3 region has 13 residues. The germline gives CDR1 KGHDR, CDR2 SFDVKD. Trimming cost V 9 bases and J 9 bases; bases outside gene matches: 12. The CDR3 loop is CATGRQGNQPQYF. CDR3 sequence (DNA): TGTGCCACCGGGAGACAGGGCAATCAGCCCCAGTACTTC.

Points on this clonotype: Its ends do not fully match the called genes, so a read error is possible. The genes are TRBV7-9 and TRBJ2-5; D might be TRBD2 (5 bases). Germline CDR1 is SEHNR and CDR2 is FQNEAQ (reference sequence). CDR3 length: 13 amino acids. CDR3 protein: CTSRYAGSETQYF. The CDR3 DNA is TGTACCAGCAGATATGCGGGTTCGGAGACCCAGTACTTC.